The 7 T cell receptor beta chains in this list originate from one sample, sequenced in a study of T-cell memory formation after mild COVID-19. A single record per CDR3 protein comes from TCRdb applying MiXCR to the 5' RACE reads. Among over 300,000 distinct CDR3 sequences listed, approximately 22% were seen once. The specimen was PBMCs or a T cell subset sorted from them (not recorded which). The receptors stem from a man younger than 35 who had mild COVID-19 (a few samples of this study predate the infection). Cell type and time point are not known.

DNA for the CDR3: TGTGCCAGCCTCCCGGCGAAGACCTCTAGAGGTCAGCCCCAGCATTTT. It encodes CASLPAKTSRGQPQHF. The V gene is TRBV27, the J gene TRBJ1-5; D remains ambiguous. Looked up from germline, CDR1 is MNHEY and CDR2 is SMNVEV (reference sequence). This CDR3 contains 16 residues. The V gene lost 8 bases and the J gene lost 6 bases, with 23 bases spanning the gap.

This clonotype was seen a handful of times. V and J are TRBV7-2 and TRBJ2-5, with 9 bases identical to TRBD2. Germline CDR1 and CDR2: SGHTA and FQGNSA. Losses at the gene ends were 5 bases for V and 2 bases for J; bases not matched to a gene: 15. The CDR3 covers 18 residues. The CDR3 sequence: CASSPLMTSGQLQETQYF. In DNA, the CDR3 is TGTGCCAGCAGCCCGTTGATGACTAGCGGCCAACTACAAGAGACCCAGTACTTC.

In this sample, this clonotype turned up a few times. The V gene is TRBV19, the J gene TRBJ1-1; no clear D gene. This CDR3 has 12 residues. The germline V gene has CDR1 LNHDA and CDR2 SQIVND (reference sequence). Trimming left V 8 bases short and J 6 bases short, with 13 bases between. The CDR3 region has the DNA TGTGCCAGTGCCATGGGGTTTTCTGAAGCTTTCTTT. It codes for CASAMGFSEAFF.

The chain is built from TRBV7-9 and TRBJ2-6; D gene uncertain. Trimming pared 5 bases from V and 0 bases from J, leaving 8 bases between. This CDR3 spans 15 amino acids. Germline V gives CDR1 SEHNR, CDR2 FQNEAQ (reference sequence). CDR3 nucleotide sequence: TGTGCCAGCAGCCCAAAAGACTCTGGGGCCAACGTCCTGACTTTC. This translates into CASSPKDSGANVLTF. Full variable domain (rest looked up from reference TRBV7-9 and TRBJ2-6): DTGVSQNPRHKITKRGQNVTFRCDPISEHNRLYWYRQTLGQGPEFLTYFQNEAQLEKSRLLSDRFSAERPKGSFSTLEIQRTEQGDSAMYLCASSPKDSGANVLTFGAGSRLTVL.

The chain recombines TRBV20-1 with TRBJ1-5; D might be TRBD1 (6 bases). The CDR3 sequence is 13 residues long. Germline-derived CDR1 and CDR2 are DFQATT and SNEGSKA (reference sequence). Trimming pared 7 bases from V and 5 bases from J, leaving 15 bases between. The CDR3 nucleotides read TGCAGTGGGGTCGGACAGCTAGATCAGCCCCAGCATTTT. Residues: CSGVGQLDQPQHF.

Ten or more counts support this clonotype. The genes are TRBV7-2 and TRBJ2-4, with 9 bases lining up with TRBD1. The J segment lost 6 bases and the V segment lost 5 bases, leaving 2 bases of the junction unmatched. CDR3 size: 13 residues. Germline CDR1 and CDR2: SGHTA and FQGNSA. The CDR3 DNA reads TGTGCCAGCAGCCGACAGGGGGGAAACATTCAGTACTTC. Amino acids: CASSRQGGNIQYF.

The sample holds a few counts of this clonotype. CDR3 sequence reads: CASSLAGEGYGYTF. CDR3 bases: TGTGCCAGCAGCTTAGCCGGGGAAGGGTATGGCTACACCTTC. This chain connects TRBV7-2 to TRBJ1-2, with unresolved D. This CDR3 has 14 amino acids. V gave up 0 bases and J gave up 5 bases, with 10 bases separating them. The germline CDR1 and CDR2 sequences are SGHTA and FQGNSA. Filled out from reference TRBV7-2 and TRBJ1-2, the complete variable domain reads GAGVSQSPSNKVTEKGKDVELRCDPISGHTALYWYRQSLGQGLEFLIYFQGNSAPDKSGLPSDRFSAERTGGSVSTLTIQRTQQEDSAVYLCASSLAGEGYGYTFGSGTRLTVV.